This T cell receptor (beta chain) was sequenced in a study of shared clonotypes between healthy human individuals. In regard to this clone: Its antigen is unknown.

Assay used: immunoSEQ multiplex PCR; TCRdb lists only in-frame clones, some missing. The profile shows about 110,000 clones, less than 75% of them singletons. Looked up from germline, CDR1 is SGHDT and CDR2 is YYEEEE. This CDR3 region has 17 residues. The V gene lost 2 bases and the J gene lost 3 bases, with 18 bases spanning the gap. Study-wide points: Exclusively blood specimens were collected; tissue repertoires likely differ.

This receptor was obtained from a woman under 40 in good health. Sequencing was performed on memory CD8+ T cells sorted from blood. As to subset: CD45RO+ cells pooled with CCR7-negative TemRA cells. This chain connects TRBV5-6 to TRBJ1-3; D is perhaps TRBD1 (5 bases). Here the CDR3 reads CASSFIGTGAGGNTIYF. CDR3 nucleotides: TGTGCCAGCAGCTTTATCGGGACGGGCGCAGGTGGAAACACCATATATTTT.